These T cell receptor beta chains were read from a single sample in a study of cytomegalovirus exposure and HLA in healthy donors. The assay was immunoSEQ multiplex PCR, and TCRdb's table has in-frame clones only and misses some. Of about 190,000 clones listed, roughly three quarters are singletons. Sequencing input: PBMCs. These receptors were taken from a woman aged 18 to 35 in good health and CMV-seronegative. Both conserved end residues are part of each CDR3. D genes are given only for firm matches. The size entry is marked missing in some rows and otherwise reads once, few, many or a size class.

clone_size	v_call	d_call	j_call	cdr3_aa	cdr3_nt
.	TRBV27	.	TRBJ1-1	CASSPRGGRTEAFF	TGTGCCAGCAGTCCCCGGGGGGGTCGAACTGAAGCTTTCTTT
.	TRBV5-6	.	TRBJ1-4	CASSLGGEKLFF	TGTGCCAGCAGCTTAGGAGGGGAAAAACTGTTTTTT
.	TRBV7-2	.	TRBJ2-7	CASSWREGPYEQYF	TGTGCCAGCAGCTGGAGGGAAGGGCCCTACGAGCAGTACTTC
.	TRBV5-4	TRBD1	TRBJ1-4	CASSLVGQGIGLEKLFF	TGTGCCAGCAGCTTGGTGGGACAGGGAATCGGCTTGGAAAAACTGTTTTTT
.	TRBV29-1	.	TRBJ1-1	CSVEEAPNTEAFF	TGCAGCGTTGAAGAGGCCCCGAACACTGAAGCTTTCTTT
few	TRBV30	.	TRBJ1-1	CAWSSKTEAFF	TGTGCCTGGAGTTCTAAGACAGAAGCTTTCTTT
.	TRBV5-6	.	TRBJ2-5	CASSYATGLETQYF	TGTGCCAGCAGTTATGCTACCGGGTTGGAGACCCAGTACTTC
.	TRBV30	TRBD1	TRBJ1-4	CAWVDRDEKLFF	TGTGCCTGGGTCGACAGGGACGAAAAACTGTTTTTT
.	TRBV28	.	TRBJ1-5	CASTNLGGSNQPQHF	TGTGCCAGCACGAATTTGGGGGGTAGCAATCAGCCCCAGCATTTT
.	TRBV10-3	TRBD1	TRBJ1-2	CAISSDRGIYGYTF	TGTGCCATCAGTTCGGACAGGGGCATCTATGGCTACACCTTC
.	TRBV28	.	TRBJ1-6	CASSPGVYHPNSPLHF	TGTGCCAGCAGTCCCGGGGTATACCACCCCAATTCACCCCTCCACTTT
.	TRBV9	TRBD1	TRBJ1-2	CASSPTGQANYGYTF	TGTGCCAGCAGCCCTACGGGACAGGCAAACTATGGCTACACCTTC
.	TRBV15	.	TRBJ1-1	CATSRVGVSEAFF	TGTGCCACCAGCAGAGTCGGAGTTTCTGAAGCTTTCTTT
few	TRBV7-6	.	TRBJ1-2	CASSLAGAMGYTF	TGTGCCAGCAGCTTAGCAGGGGCTATGGGCTACACCTTC
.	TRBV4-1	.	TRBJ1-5	CASSQLTVLDSNQPQHF	TGCGCCAGCAGCCAATTAACAGTTCTGGATAGCAATCAGCCCCAGCATTTT
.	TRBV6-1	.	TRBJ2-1	CASSEAPGEQFF	TGTGCCAGCAGTGAAGCTCCGGGGGAGCAGTTCTTC
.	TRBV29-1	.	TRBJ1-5	CSVAGGAGQPQHF	TGCAGCGTCGCGGGGGGCGCTGGCCAGCCCCAGCATTTT
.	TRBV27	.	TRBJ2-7	CASSVLDSSYEQYF	TGTGCCAGCAGTGTTCTGGACAGCTCCTACGAGCAGTACTTC
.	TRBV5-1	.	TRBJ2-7	CASSLGGSSSSYEQYF	TGCGCCAGCAGCTTGGGCGGGTCCTCGAGCTCCTACGAGCAGTACTTC
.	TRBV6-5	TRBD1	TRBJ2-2	CASSRDRGNTGELFF	TGTGCCAGCAGCCGAGACAGGGGAAACACCGGGGAGCTGTTTTTT
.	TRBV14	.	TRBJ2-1	CASSHSDQQFF	TGTGCCAGCAGCCATAGCGACCAGCAGTTCTTC
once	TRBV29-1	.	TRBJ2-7	CSVYNYEQYF	TGCAGCGTATATAACTACGAGCAGTACTTC
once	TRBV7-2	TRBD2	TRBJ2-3	CASSLGLAGSTQYF	TGTGCCAGCAGCCTCGGACTAGCGGGATCTACGCAGTATTTT
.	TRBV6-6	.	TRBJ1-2	CASSYGLAGSYGYTF	TGTGCCAGCAGTTATGGCCTCGCAGGGTCGTATGGCTACACCTTC
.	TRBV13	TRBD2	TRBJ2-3	CASSSAGGGVSDTQYF	TGTGCCAGCAGCTCCGCGGGGGGAGGGGTCTCAGATACGCAGTATTTT
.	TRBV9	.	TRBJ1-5	CASSVGDGRGSNQPQHF	TGTGCCAGCAGCGTAGGGGACGGCCGGGGGAGCAATCAGCCCCAGCATTTT
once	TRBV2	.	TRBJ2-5	CASNVRGETQYF	TGTGCCAGCAACGTGCGCGGGGAGACCCAGTACTTC
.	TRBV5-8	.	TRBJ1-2	CASSLQGMNYGYTF	TGTGCCAGCAGCTTGCAGGGAATGAACTATGGCTACACCTTC
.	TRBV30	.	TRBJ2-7	CAGGSVTYEQYF	TGTGCCGGGGGGTCGGTTACCTACGAGCAGTACTTC
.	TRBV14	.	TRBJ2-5	CASSRTENQETQYF	TGTGCCAGCAGTCGGACAGAGAACCAAGAGACCCAGTACTTC
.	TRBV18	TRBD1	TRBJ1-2	CASSPGTGNYGYTF	TGTGCCAGCTCGCCAGGGACAGGGAACTATGGCTACACCTTC
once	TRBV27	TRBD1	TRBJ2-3	CASRRDRGQDTQYF	TGTGCCAGCAGGCGGGACAGGGGGCAAGATACGCAGTATTTT
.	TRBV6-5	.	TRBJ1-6	CASLATYNSPLHF	TGTGCCAGCCTGGCCACCTATAATTCACCCCTCCACTTT
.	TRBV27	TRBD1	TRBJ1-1	CASSNGQGNTEAFF	TGTGCCAGCAGTAACGGACAGGGGAACACTGAAGCTTTCTTT
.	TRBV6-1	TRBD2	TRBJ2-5	CASRRTSGGGETQYF	TGTGCCAGCAGAAGGACTAGCGGGGGAGGAGAGACCCAGTACTTC
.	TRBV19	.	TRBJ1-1	CASSTGRGGNTEAFF	TGTGCCAGTAGTACTGGAAGAGGTGGGAACACTGAAGCTTTCTTT
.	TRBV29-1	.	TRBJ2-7	CSVSSTSSYEQYF	TGCAGCGTTTCTAGCACCTCCTCCTACGAGCAGTACTTC
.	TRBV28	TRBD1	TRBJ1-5	CASSGTGGTSNQPQHF	TGTGCCAGCTCCGGGACAGGGGGTACGAGCAATCAGCCCCAGCATTTT
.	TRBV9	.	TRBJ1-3	CASSEAVGGFSGNTIYF	TGTGCCAGCAGCGAGGCCGTTGGAGGGTTCTCTGGAAACACCATATATTTT
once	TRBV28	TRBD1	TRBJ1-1	CASSFSLGQFEAFF	TGTGCCAGCAGTTTTTCCCTGGGACAGTTTGAAGCTTTCTTT
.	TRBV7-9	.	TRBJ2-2	CASSFAFTGELFF	TGTGCCAGCAGCTTCGCGTTTACCGGGGAGCTGTTTTTT
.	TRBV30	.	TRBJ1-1	CAWGSAAEAFF	TGTGCCTGGGGAAGTGCGGCTGAAGCTTTCTTT
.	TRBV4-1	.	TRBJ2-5	CASSQDRGSGFEETQYF	TGCGCCAGCAGCCAAGATCGTGGCTCGGGGTTCGAAGAGACCCAGTACTTC
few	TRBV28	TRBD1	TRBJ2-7	CASSPSDRDSHEQYF	TGTGCCAGCAGTCCCTCCGACAGGGATTCTCACGAGCAGTACTTC
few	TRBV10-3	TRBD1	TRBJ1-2	CATRVGQGDGYTF	TGTGCCACCCGCGTCGGGCAGGGGGATGGCTACACCTTC
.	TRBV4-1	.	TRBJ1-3	CASSQARASGNTIYF	TGCGCCAGCAGCCAAGCCAGGGCCTCTGGAAACACCATATATTTT
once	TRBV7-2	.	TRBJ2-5	CASSLARAVQETQYF	TGTGCCAGCAGCTTAGCGCGGGCTGTACAAGAGACCCAGTACTTC
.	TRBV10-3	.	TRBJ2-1	CAISESTDRDSTQFF	TGTGCCATCAGTGAGTCCACCGACAGAGATAGTACGCAGTTCTTC
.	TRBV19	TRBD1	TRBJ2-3	CASSKGTEGTDTQYF	TGTGCCAGTAGTAAGGGGACAGAAGGGACAGATACGCAGTATTTT
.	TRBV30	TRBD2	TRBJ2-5	CAWSQLAGGSETQYF	TGTGCCTGGAGTCAACTAGCGGGAGGTTCAGAGACCCAGTACTTC
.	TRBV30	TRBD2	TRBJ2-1	CACRTSGRRGDEQFF	TGTGCCTGCCGGACTAGCGGGAGGAGGGGCGATGAGCAGTTCTTC
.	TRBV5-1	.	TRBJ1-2	CASSAGLYYGYTF	TGCGCCAGCAGCGCGGGACTGTACTATGGCTACACCTTC
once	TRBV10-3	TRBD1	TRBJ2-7	CAISEGQGPWEQYF	TGTGCCATCAGTGAGGGACAGGGTCCTTGGGAGCAGTACTTC
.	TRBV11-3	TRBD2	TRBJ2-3	CASSFGAGGPGDTQYF	TGTGCCAGCAGCTTCGGAGCGGGAGGGCCGGGAGATACGCAGTATTTT
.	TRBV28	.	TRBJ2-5	CASSPSTVNQETQYF	TGTGCCAGCAGCCCCTCGACAGTCAACCAAGAGACCCAGTACTTC
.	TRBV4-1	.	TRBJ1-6	CASSPTRAGNNSPLHF	TGCGCCAGCAGCCCGACGAGGGCCGGGAATAATTCACCCCTCCACTTT